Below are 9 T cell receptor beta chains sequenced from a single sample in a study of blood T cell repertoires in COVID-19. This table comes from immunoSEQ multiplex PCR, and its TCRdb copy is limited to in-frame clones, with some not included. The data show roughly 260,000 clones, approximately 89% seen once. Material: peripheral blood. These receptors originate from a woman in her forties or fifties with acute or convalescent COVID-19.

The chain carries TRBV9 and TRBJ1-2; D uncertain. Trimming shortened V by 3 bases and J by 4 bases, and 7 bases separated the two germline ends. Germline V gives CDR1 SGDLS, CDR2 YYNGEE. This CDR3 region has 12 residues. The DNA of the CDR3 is TGTGCCAGCAGCGACTCGAGCTATGGCTACACCTTC. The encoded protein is CASSDSSYGYTF. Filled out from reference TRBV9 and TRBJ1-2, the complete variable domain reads DSGVTQTPKHLITATGQRVTLRCSPRSGDLSVYWYQQSLDQGLQFLIQYYNGEERAKGNILERFSAQQFPDLHSELNLSSLELGDSALYFCASSDSSYGYTFGSGTRLTVV.

DNA for the CDR3: TGTGCCAGCAGCCAGCGACATCCGGGACAGGGGGCCTACGAGCAGTACTTC. Its protein product is CASSQRHPGQGAYEQYF. V usage is TRBV7-8 and J usage is TRBJ2-7, with 11 bases lining up with TRBD1. In germline, CDR1 is SGHVS, CDR2 FQNEAQ. J lost 2 bases, V lost 5 bases, and 11 bases had no gene match. The CDR3 is made up of 17 amino acids.

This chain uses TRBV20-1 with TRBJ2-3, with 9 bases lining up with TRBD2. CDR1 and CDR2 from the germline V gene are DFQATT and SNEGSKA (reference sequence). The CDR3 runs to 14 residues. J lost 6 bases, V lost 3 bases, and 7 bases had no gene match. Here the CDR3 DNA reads TGCAGTGCTAGTGATAGCGGGAGAGGTGATACGCAGTATTTT. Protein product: CSASDSGRGDTQYF.

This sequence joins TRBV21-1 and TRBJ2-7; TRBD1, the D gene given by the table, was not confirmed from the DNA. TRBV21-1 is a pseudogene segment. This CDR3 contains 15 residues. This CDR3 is CASSKGRQGDYEQYF. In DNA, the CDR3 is TGTGCCAGCAGCAAAGGGAGACAGGGGGACTACGAGCAGTACTTC.

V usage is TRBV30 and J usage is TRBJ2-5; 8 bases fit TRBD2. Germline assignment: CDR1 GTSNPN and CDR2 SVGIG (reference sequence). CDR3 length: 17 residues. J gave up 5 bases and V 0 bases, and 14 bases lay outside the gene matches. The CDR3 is CAWSVLGAGGVRETQYF. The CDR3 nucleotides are TGTGCCTGGAGTGTACTGGGGGCCGGGGGGGTTCGCGAGACCCAGTACTTC.

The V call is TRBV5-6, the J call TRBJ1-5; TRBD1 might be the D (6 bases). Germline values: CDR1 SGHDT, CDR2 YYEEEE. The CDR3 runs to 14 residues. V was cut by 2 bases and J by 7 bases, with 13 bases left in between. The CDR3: CASSLYAGEQPQHF. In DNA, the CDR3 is TGTGCCAGCAGCTTATACGCAGGGGAACAGCCCCAGCATTTT.

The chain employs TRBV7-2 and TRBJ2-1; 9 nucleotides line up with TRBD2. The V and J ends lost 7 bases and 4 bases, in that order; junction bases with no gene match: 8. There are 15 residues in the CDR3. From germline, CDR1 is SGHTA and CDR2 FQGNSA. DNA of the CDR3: TGTGCCAGCACCCTGACTAGCGGAACATACAATGAGCAGTTCTTC. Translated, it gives CASTLTSGTYNEQFF.

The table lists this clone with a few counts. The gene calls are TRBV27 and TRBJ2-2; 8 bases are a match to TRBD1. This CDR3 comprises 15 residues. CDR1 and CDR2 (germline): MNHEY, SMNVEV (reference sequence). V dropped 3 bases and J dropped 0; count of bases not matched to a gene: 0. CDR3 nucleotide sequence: TGTGCCAGCAGTTTCAGGGGGCCGAACACCGGGGAGCTGTTTTTT. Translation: CASSFRGPNTGELFF.

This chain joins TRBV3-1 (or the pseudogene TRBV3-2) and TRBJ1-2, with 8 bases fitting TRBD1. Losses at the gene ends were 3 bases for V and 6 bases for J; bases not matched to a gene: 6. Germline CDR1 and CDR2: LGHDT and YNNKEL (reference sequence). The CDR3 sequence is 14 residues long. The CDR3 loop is CASSQTGDGNGYTF. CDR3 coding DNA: TGTGCCAGCAGCCAGACAGGGGATGGGAATGGCTACACCTTC.